Listed here are 5 T cell receptor beta chains from one sample, sequenced in a study of control samples from healthy donors and cancer patients. The data were produced by immunoSEQ multiplex PCR, yet TCRdb's version contains in-frame clones alone and is incomplete. The sample records approximately 120,000 clones, 75% to 95% being singletons. The sample was blood. These receptors originate from a human donor in good health. The donor label of this sample is uncertain.

The chain uses TRBV5-1 and TRBJ2-1, with 9 bases that match TRBD1. CDR3 length: 15 residues. Germline V gene data show CDR1 as SGHRS and CDR2 as YFSETQ. Trimming cost V 4 bases and J 6 bases; bases outside gene matches: 8. CDR3 in DNA: TGCGCCAGCAGCCTACCCGGGACAGGGATCAATGAGCAGTTCTTC. Its translation is CASSLPGTGINEQFF.

The V gene is TRBV19, the J gene TRBJ2-7; D perhaps matches TRBD2 (7 bases). Trimming cost V 1 base and J 7 bases, with 14 bases left between them. Germline V CDR1 and CDR2: LNHDA, SQIVND (reference sequence). The CDR3 sequence is 14 residues long. The CDR3 region has the DNA TGTGCCAGTAGTATAGGGGGGGGCCAGTTGGAGCAGTACTTC. It translates to CASSIGGGQLEQYF.

The chain joins TRBV18 to TRBJ1-6; no clear D. Germline V gene lookup returns CDR1 KGHSH and CDR2 LQKENI. Trimming pared 3 bases from V and 9 bases from J, leaving 15 bases between. The CDR3 loop spans 15 amino acids. The CDR3 loop reads CASSPAETRASPLHF. CDR3 coding DNA: TGTGCCAGCTCACCCGCCGAGACAAGGGCTTCACCCCTCCACTTT. Using reference TRBV18 and TRBJ1-6 for the parts outside the CDR3, the full variable domain is NAGVMQNPRHLVRRRGQEARLRCSPMKGHSHVYWYRQLPEEGLKFMVYLQKENIIDESGMPKERFSAEFPKEGPSILRIQQVVRGDSAAYFCASSPAETRASPLHFGNGTRLTVT.

CDR3 coding DNA: TGTGCCAGCAGCTTGGGGGTACTAGCGGGCCTCAATGAGCAGTTCTTC. Residues: CASSLGVLAGLNEQFF. The chain recombines TRBV5-6 with TRBJ2-1; TRBD2 agrees at 9 bases. The germline V gene encodes CDR1 SGHDT and CDR2 YYEEEE. The CDR3 extends over 16 amino acids. Trimming removed 0 bases from V and 6 bases from J; junction bases left unmatched: 7.

The chain is built from TRBV19 and TRBJ1-5, with TRBD1 as a possible D gene (6 bases). V was shortened by 3 bases and J by 3 bases, with 9 bases between the two germline ends. Germline CDR1 LNHDA, CDR2 SQIVND (reference sequence). The CDR3 runs 14 residues. The CDR3 spells CASSMGHPNQPQHF. In DNA form, the CDR3 reads TGTGCCAGTAGTATGGGACACCCCAATCAGCCCCAGCATTTT.